The rows below give T cell receptor beta chains drawn from one sample of a study of response to subunit inactivated influenza vaccine. TCRdb ran MiXCR on the RT-PCR reads and lists one entry per CDR3 protein. The table has around 760,000 distinct CDR3 sequences, about 15% seen once; the top ten hold around 7%. The sample here was PBMCs from blood, taken around 14 days before vaccination. Receptors originate from a man in his fifties who received an inactivated influenza vaccine. The CDR3 runs from the conserved cysteine through the conserved F or W. The D gene is left open where the match is weak. The size field is filled for only some rows; it gives once, few, many or a size class.

j_call clone_size d_call v_call cdr3_nt cdr3_aa
TRBJ2-3 . TRBD1 TRBV28 TGTGCCAGCAGTTTACGCAGGGGGCAACGCACAGATACGCAGTATTTT CASSLRRGQRTDTQYF
TRBJ1-1 . . TRBV6-6 TGTGCCAGCAGTTACGAGGGGGGACTCGGAGCTTTCTTT CASSYEGGLGAFF
TRBJ2-3 . . TRBV20-1 TGCAGTGCTAGAGGGCACAGGGATTCGCCAGATACGCAGTATTTT CSARGHRDSPDTQYF
TRBJ1-1 many TRBD1 TRBV15 TGTGCCACCAGCATACGGACAGGGAACACTGAAGCTTTCTTT CATSIRTGNTEAFF
TRBJ1-2 few TRBD1 TRBV20-1 TGCAGTGGGACAGGGGGGAACTATGGCTACACCTTC CSGTGGNYGYTF
TRBJ2-7 . . TRBV29-1 TGCAGCGGCGGGGACGTCTTCTCCTACGAGCAGTACTTC CSGGDVFSYEQYF
TRBJ2-7 few . TRBV20-1 TGCAGTGCTAATCCCGGACAGATCCCCTCCTACGAGCAGTACTTC CSANPGQIPSYEQYF
TRBJ2-2 few TRBD2 TRBV12-3/TRBV12-4 TGTGCCAGCAGCCTGATCGGGGGGAGGGCCGGGGAGCTGTTTTTT CASSLIGGRAGELFF
TRBJ2-1 few TRBD2 TRBV10-1 TGCGCCAGCAGTGAGAGACTAGCCAACAATGAGCAGTTCTTC CASSERLANNEQFF
TRBJ2-2 few . TRBV5-1 TGCGCCAGCAGCCGGACAGTTCAGGGCGGGGAGCTGTTTTTT CASSRTVQGGELFF
TRBJ2-1 many . TRBV12-3/TRBV12-4 TGTGCCAGCAGTTTTGGGCGGTCCTACAATGAGCAGTTCTTC CASSFGRSYNEQFF
TRBJ1-1 few . TRBV6-2/TRBV6-3 TGTGCCAGCAGTTACTCGTGGGAGTTCGGAGAAGCTTTCTTT CASSYSWEFGEAFF
TRBJ1-1 few . TRBV6-5 TGTGCCAGCAGTTACTCAGGGTTGGCTTTCTTT CASSYSGLAFF
TRBJ2-7 few . TRBV14 TGTGCCAGCAGCTCCTTGGCGGCCAATCCCTACGAGCAGTACTTC CASSSLAANPYEQYF
TRBJ2-1 many TRBD2 TRBV24-1 TGTGCCACCAGTGAACGGACTAGCGGAATGGATGAGCAGTTCTTC CATSERTSGMDEQFF
TRBJ1-1 many . TRBV12-3/TRBV12-4 TGTGCCAGCAGTTTCTTCGGGGGGGGCACTGAAGCTTTCTTT CASSFFGGGTEAFF
TRBJ2-1 . . TRBV4-3 TGCGCCAGCAGCCAAGGCGTTGGAAACAATGAGCAGTTCTTC CASSQGVGNNEQFF
TRBJ1-4 . . TRBV3-1 TGTGCCAGCAGCCATAAGGGGCCTAATGAAAAACTGTTTTTT CASSHKGPNEKLFF
TRBJ2-3 few TRBD2 TRBV19 TGTGCCAGTACCCTAGCGGGAGGGCCAACAGATACGCAGTATTTT CASTLAGGPTDTQYF
TRBJ1-2 many . TRBV6-1 TGTGCCAGCAGTGGCAGGGGTAGCTATGGCTACACCTTC CASSGRGSYGYTF
TRBJ2-1 few . TRBV6-5 TGTGCCAGCAGTAGCCGAACCCTGTGGTTCTTC CASSSRTLWFF
TRBJ2-1 many TRBD1 TRBV5-4 TGTGCCAGCAGCTGGGGGACAGTCGGTGAGCAGTTCTTC CASSWGTVGEQFF
TRBJ1-5 few TRBD1 TRBV2 TGTGCCAGCAGCATAGGACAGGGGAATCAGCCCCAGCATTTT CASSIGQGNQPQHF
TRBJ2-1 . TRBD2 TRBV4-3 TGCGCCAGCAGCCAGGGAGCGGGAACCTACAATGAGCAGTTCTTC CASSQGAGTYNEQFF
TRBJ2-5 . . TRBV7-2 TGTGCCAGCACCCAGTCGAGAGTCCAGTACTTC CASTQSRVQYF
TRBJ2-7 few . TRBV6-2/TRBV6-3 TGTGCCAGCAGTTACCCATTGCGGGTAACCTACGAGCAGTACTTC CASSYPLRVTYEQYF
TRBJ2-3 few . TRBV4-3 TGCGCCAGCAGCCCCGAGGGCACAGATACGCAGTATTTT CASSPEGTDTQYF
TRBJ2-7 . . TRBV2 TGTGCCAGCAGGGGTAACGGCTACGAGCAGTACTTC CASRGNGYEQYF
TRBJ2-1 few . TRBV7-6 TGTGCCAGCAGCTTAGCGGCCTACAGGTCCCTATCCTACAATGAGCAGTTCTTC CASSLAAYRSLSYNEQFF
TRBJ2-2 . . TRBV5-1 TGCGCCAGCGCCCCCGGGGTCGCGAACACCGGGGAGCTGTTTTTT CASAPGVANTGELFF
TRBJ1-5 few . TRBV12-3/TRBV12-4 TGTGCCAGCAGTTTAAACCAACTGGAGCCCCAGCATTTT CASSLNQLEPQHF
TRBJ2-7 . . TRBV9 TGTGCCAGCAGCGTAGGGAGAATCGACGAGCAGTACTTC CASSVGRIDEQYF
TRBJ2-7 . . TRBV7-2 TGTGCCAGCAGCACAGGCGCTTCCGAATGGTACGAGCAGTACTTC CASSTGASEWYEQYF
TRBJ2-5 few TRBD2 TRBV12-3/TRBV12-4 TGTGCCAGCAGTTTCGTAGCGGGGGGGCCCGGCGAGACCCAGTACTTC CASSFVAGGPGETQYF
TRBJ2-4 . . TRBV20-1 TGCAGTGCTAGAGCCCCTTCGGCGGTCCTAGCCAAAAACATTCAGTACTTC CSARAPSAVLAKNIQYF
TRBJ1-2 few . TRBV4-1 TGCGCCAGCAGCCAACAGCCTAACTATGGCTACACCTTC CASSQQPNYGYTF
TRBJ2-2 . TRBD2 TRBV7-2 TGTGCCAGCAGCATATATAGCGGGACAAGATCCGGGGAGCTGTTTTTT CASSIYSGTRSGELFF
TRBJ1-1 few . TRBV29-1 TGCAGCGTGACATGGGGAACTGAAGCTTTCTTT CSVTWGTEAFF
TRBJ2-2 . . TRBV3-1 TGTGCCAGCAGCGGCCGACTTGCAGGGTCCGGGGAGCTGTTTTTT CASSGRLAGSGELFF
TRBJ2-1 . TRBD2 TRBV7-2 TGTGCCAGCAGCCCTTTCCTAGCGGGAGGGCTGAATGAGCAGTTCTTC CASSPFLAGGLNEQFF
TRBJ1-5 . . TRBV5-5 TGTGCCAGCAGTGGGGGCAGTGGCAATCAGCCCCAGCATTTT CASSGGSGNQPQHF
TRBJ1-2 few TRBD1 TRBV5-1 TGCGCCAGCAGCGGAACAGGGGAGGGGCCCTATGGCTACACCTTC CASSGTGEGPYGYTF
TRBJ2-1 few TRBD2 TRBV24-1 TGTGCCACAGGGACTAGCGGGAGGAATGAGCAGTTCTTC CATGTSGRNEQFF
TRBJ1-2 few . TRBV4-1 TGCGCCACCAAAGACAGACCATTAAACTATGGCTACACCTTC CATKDRPLNYGYTF
TRBJ2-3 few . TRBV20-1 TGCAGTGCTAGAGAAGGAAGGGGGAGGACCAGAGATACGCAGTATTTT CSAREGRGRTRDTQYF
TRBJ2-3 . . TRBV18 TGTGCCAGCTCACCCTCAGTAGTTAACACAGATACGCAGTATTTT CASSPSVVNTDTQYF
TRBJ2-6 few . TRBV7-2 TGTGCCAGCAGCTCGCCTGAGGCCAACGTCCTGACTTTC CASSSPEANVLTF
TRBJ2-1 few TRBD2 TRBV11-1 TGTGCCAGCAGCTTAAAAATTCTGAGACTAGCGGTTTACAATGAGCAGTTCTTC CASSLKILRLAVYNEQFF
TRBJ1-2 many . TRBV3-1 TGTGCCAGCAGCCAAGTGGTCGGCGGAAACTATGGCTACACCTTC CASSQVVGGNYGYTF
TRBJ2-7 many . TRBV5-8 TGTGCCAGCAGCCTCAGATACTCCTACGAGCAGTACTTC CASSLRYSYEQYF
TRBJ2-2 many . TRBV12-3/TRBV12-4 TGTGCCAGCAACTCCGGGGGAGCGAACACCGGGGAGCTGTTTTTT CASNSGGANTGELFF
TRBJ1-2 once . TRBV6-2/TRBV6-3 TGTGCCAGCAGTTATTTAGGGGATGGTGGCTACACCTTC CASSYLGDGGYTF
TRBJ2-2 . . TRBV30 TGTGCCTGGAGTGTAGGACCGAACACCGGGGAGCTGTTTTTT CAWSVGPNTGELFF
TRBJ1-1 many . TRBV12-3/TRBV12-4 TGTGCCAGCAGTGAGGGACGGCAGTACACTGAAGCTTTCTTT CASSEGRQYTEAFF
TRBJ2-2 . TRBD1 TRBV6-1 TGTGCCAGCAGTGATGACAGGGGCCCCGGGGAGCTGTTTTTT CASSDDRGPGELFF
TRBJ2-3 . . TRBV4-1 TGCGCCAGCAGCCAAACTGAGACAGACCTGTCCGATACGCAGTATTTT CASSQTETDLSDTQYF
TRBJ1-6 few . TRBV6-6 TGTGCCAGCAGTGGATTAAATTCACCCCTCCACTTT CASSGLNSPLHF
TRBJ2-1 few . TRBV3-1 TGTGCCAGCAGCCAAGGTGCGGCCCATGAGCAGTTCTTC CASSQGAAHEQFF